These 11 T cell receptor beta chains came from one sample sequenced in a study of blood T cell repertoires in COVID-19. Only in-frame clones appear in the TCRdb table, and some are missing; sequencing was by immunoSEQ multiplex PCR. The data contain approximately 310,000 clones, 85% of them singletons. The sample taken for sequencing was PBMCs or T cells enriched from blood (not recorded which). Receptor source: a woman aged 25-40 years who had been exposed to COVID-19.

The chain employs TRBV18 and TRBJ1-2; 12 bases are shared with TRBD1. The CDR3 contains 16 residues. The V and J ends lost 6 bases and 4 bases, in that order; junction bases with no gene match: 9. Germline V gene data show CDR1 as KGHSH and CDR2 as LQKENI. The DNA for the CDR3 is TGTGCCAGCTCCCCGGGACAGGGGGCGTCTGGCTATGGCTACACCTTC. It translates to CASSPGQGASGYGYTF.

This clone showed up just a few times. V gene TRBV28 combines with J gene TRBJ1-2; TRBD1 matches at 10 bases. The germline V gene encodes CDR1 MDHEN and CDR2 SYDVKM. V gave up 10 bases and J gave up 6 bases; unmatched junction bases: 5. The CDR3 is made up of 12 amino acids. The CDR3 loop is CATRTGGDGYTF. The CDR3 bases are TGTGCCACCAGGACAGGGGGGGATGGCTACACCTTC.

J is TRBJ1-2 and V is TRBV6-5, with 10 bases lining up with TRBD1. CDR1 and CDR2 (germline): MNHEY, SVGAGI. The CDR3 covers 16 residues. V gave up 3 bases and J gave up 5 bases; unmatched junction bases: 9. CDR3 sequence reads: CASSYRNRDRGYGYTF. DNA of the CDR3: TGTGCCAGCAGTTATCGCAATCGGGACAGGGGTTATGGCTACACCTTC.

The chain's CDR3 is CAWSVGEGSDYTF. CDR3 DNA: TGTGCCTGGAGTGTAGGGGAGGGGAGCGACTACACCTTC. This chain uses TRBV30 with TRBJ1-2, with D perhaps matching TRBD1 (5 bases). CDR3 length: 13 amino acids. Germline V gene sequence: CDR1 GTSNPN, CDR2 SVGIG (reference sequence). Trimming shortened V by 0 bases and J by 10 bases, and 15 bases separated the two germline ends.

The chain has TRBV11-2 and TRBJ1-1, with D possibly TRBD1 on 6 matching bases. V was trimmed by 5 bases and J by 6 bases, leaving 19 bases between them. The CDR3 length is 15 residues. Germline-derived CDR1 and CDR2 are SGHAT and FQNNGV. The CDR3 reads CASSGITGSAAEAFF. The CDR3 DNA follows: TGTGCCAGCAGCGGGATTACAGGGAGTGCCGCTGAAGCTTTCTTT. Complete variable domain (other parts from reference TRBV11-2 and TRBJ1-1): EAGVAQSPRYKIIEKRQSVAFWCNPISGHATLYWYQQILGQGPKLLIQFQNNGVVDDSQLPKDRFSAERLKGVDSTLKIQPAKLEDSAVYLCASSGITGSAAEAFFGQGTRLTVV.

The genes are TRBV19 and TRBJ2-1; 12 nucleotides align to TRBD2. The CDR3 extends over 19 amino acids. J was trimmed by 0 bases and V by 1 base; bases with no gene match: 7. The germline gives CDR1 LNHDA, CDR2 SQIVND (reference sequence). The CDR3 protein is CASSIGLAGGGPSYNEQFF. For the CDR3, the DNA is TGTGCCAGTAGTATAGGTCTAGCGGGAGGGGGGCCCTCCTACAATGAGCAGTTCTTC. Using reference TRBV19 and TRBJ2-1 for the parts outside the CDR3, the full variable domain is DGGITQSPKYLFRKEGQNVTLSCEQNLNHDAMYWYRQDPGQGLRLIYYSQIVNDFQKGDIAEGYSVSREKKESFPLTVTSAQKNPTAFYLCASSIGLAGGGPSYNEQFFGPGTRLTVL.

The CDR3 DNA follows: TGTGCCAGCACAGGGGGGCGAAACTATGGCTACACCTTC. Amino acid sequence: CASTGGRNYGYTF. This sequence joins TRBV28 and TRBJ1-2; 7 positions agree with TRBD1. The V gene's germline CDR1 is MDHEN and CDR2 SYDVKM. With 7 bases clipped from V and 2 bases from J, the junction kept 4 bases outside the gene matches. The CDR3 length is 13 residues.

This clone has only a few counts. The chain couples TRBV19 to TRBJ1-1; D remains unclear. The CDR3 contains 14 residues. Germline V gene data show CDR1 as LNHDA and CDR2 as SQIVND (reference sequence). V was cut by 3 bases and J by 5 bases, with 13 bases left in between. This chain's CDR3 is CASSILSGRTEAFF. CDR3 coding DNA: TGTGCCAGTAGTATCTTATCTGGTAGAACTGAAGCTTTCTTT.

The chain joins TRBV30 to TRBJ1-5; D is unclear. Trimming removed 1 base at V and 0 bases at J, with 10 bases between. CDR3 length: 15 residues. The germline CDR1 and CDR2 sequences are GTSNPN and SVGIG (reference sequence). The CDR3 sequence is CAWSEGTASNQPQHF. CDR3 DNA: TGTGCCTGGAGTGAAGGAACAGCTAGCAATCAGCCCCAGCATTTT.

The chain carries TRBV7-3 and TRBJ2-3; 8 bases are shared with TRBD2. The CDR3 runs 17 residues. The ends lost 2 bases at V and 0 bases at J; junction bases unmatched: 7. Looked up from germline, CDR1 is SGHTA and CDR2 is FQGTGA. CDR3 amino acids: CASSLGSGGGSTDTQYF. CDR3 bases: TGTGCCAGCAGCTTAGGCAGCGGCGGGGGGAGCACAGATACGCAGTATTTT.

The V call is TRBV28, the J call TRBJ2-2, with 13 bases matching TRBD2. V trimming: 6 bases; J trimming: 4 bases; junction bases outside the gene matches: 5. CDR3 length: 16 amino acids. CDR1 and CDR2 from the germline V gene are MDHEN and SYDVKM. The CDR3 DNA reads TGTGCCAGCAGCGGACTAGCGGGGGAACGCACCGGGGAGCTGTTTTTT. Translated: CASSGLAGERTGELFF.